What follows are 22 T cell receptor beta chains derived from one specimen sequenced in a study of T cell repertoires in aging, cancer and after chemotherapy. A mixed TRB-A/B primer pool amplified rearranged TRB by multiplex touch-down PCR. TCRdb passed the multiplex PCR reads through MiXCR, listing each CDR3 protein once. The sample yields some 9,000 distinct CDR3 sequences, approximately 25% seen once. Amplification of TCR beta used genomic DNA extracted from peripheral blood. Sequences were obtained from blood. All receptors derive from a human donor with a blood cancer.

In this sample, this clonotype is medium-sized. V usage is TRBV6-1 and J usage is TRBJ2-1, with 7 bases lining up with TRBD2. CDR3 length equals 14 residues. With V trimmed by 5 bases and J by 4 bases, 5 bases remained unmatched. Germline lookup yields CDR1 MNHNS and CDR2 SASEGT. CDR3 protein: CASSLAGGYNEQFF. In DNA, the CDR3 is TGTGCCAGCAGTTTAGCGGGCGGATACAATGAGCAGTTCTTC.

There are many counts of this clonotype. The chain employs TRBV6-6 and TRBJ2-5; D perhaps matches TRBD1 (6 bases). The germline CDR1 and CDR2 sequences are MNHNY and SVGAGI (reference sequence). V was clipped by 5 bases and J by 5 bases, with 21 bases between them. The length of the CDR3 is 16 residues. In nucleotides, the CDR3 is TGTGCCAGCAGTCTCTGGGGGCCCCAGTTCGTGGAGACCCAGTACTTC. Translation gives CASSLWGPQFVETQYF.

CDR3 loop: CASSHPTGTGIDYTF. CDR3 nucleotide sequence: TGTGCCAGCTCACACCCCACCGGGACAGGGATCGACTACACCTTC. The chain has TRBV18 and TRBJ1-2; TRBD1 matches at 9 bases. Germline CDR1 is KGHSH and CDR2 is LQKENI. This CDR3 has 15 amino acids. The V segment lost 4 bases and the J segment 10 bases; nucleotides outside the gene matches: 13.

The V and J genes are TRBV7-2 and TRBJ2-7; 10 positions match TRBD1. The V segment lost 5 bases and the J segment 4 bases; nucleotides outside the gene matches: 2. The CDR3 runs 13 residues. Germline CDR1 SGHTA, CDR2 FQGNSA. In DNA form, the CDR3 reads TGTGCCAGCAGCCCGGGACAGGGGTACGAGCAGTACTTC. This translates into CASSPGQGYEQYF.

This chain connects TRBV6-2 or TRBV6-3 to TRBJ2-2; 15 nucleotides align to TRBD2. Germline CDR1 reads MNHEY; CDR2 reads SVGEGT. The V and J ends lost 6 bases and 0 bases, in that order; junction bases with no gene match: 5. The CDR3 consists of 18 residues. The CDR3 protein is CASSGTSGRTANTGELFF. In nucleotides, the CDR3 is TGTGCCAGCAGCGGGACTAGCGGGAGGACAGCGAACACCGGGGAGCTGTTTTTT.

The chain employs TRBV6-2 or TRBV6-3 and TRBJ2-3; 10 bases align to TRBD2. V lost 0 bases and J lost 2; bases outside the gene matches: 8. The CDR3 runs 18 residues. Looked up from germline, CDR1 is MNHEY and CDR2 is SVGEGT. CDR3 loop: CASSYSVGAGGPTDTQYF. DNA for the CDR3: TGTGCCAGCAGTTACTCCGTGGGAGCGGGAGGGCCCACAGATACGCAGTATTTT.

Relative to its sample, this clonotype is medium-sized. The V call is TRBV19, the J call TRBJ1-2; D call uncertain. This CDR3 comprises 13 residues. V was clipped by 3 bases and J by 3 bases, with 8 bases between them. In germline, CDR1 is LNHDA, CDR2 SQIVND (reference sequence). The CDR3 coding sequence is TGTGCCAGTAGTATTTCAGAATACTATGGCTACACCTTC. Translation: CASSISEYYGYTF. Full variable domain (rest looked up from reference TRBV19 and TRBJ1-2): DGGITQSPKYLFRKEGQNVTLSCEQNLNHDAMYWYRQDPGQGLRLIYYSQIVNDFQKGDIAEGYSVSREKKESFPLTVTSAQKNPTAFYLCASSISEYYGYTFGSGTRLTVV.

Remarks on this clonotype: A read error is possible here, since a much larger clone lies one base away. The rearrangement links TRBV30 to TRBJ1-6; a possible D gene is TRBD1 (5 bases). The CDR3 is 15 amino acids. V was shortened by 4 bases and J by 12 bases, with 22 bases between the two germline ends. Germline V gene data show CDR1 as GTSNPN and CDR2 as SVGIG (reference sequence). This CDR3 reads CAWTPGRGAYLPLHF. As DNA, the CDR3 is TGTGCCTGGACCCCCGGAAGGGGCGCGTATTTACCCCTCCACTTT.

The V call is TRBV10-3, the J call TRBJ2-5, with D possibly TRBD1 on 7 matching bases. This CDR3 is 14 amino acids long. Germline V gene lookup returns CDR1 ENHRY and CDR2 SYGVKD. Trimming cost V 11 bases and J 4 bases, with 20 bases left between them. The CDR3 sequence: CASTTGEARETQYF. As DNA, the CDR3 is TGTGCCTCAACTACAGGGGAGGCTCGAGAGACCCAGTACTTC.

This clonotype was seen only a few times. The chain uses TRBV7-9 and TRBJ2-3; perhaps TRBD1 as D (5 bases). The CDR3 sequence is 15 residues long. The germline CDR1 and CDR2 sequences are SEHNR and FQNEAQ (reference sequence). The V gene lost 5 bases and the J gene lost 0 bases, with 12 bases spanning the gap. CDR3 sequence reads: CASSGQGRSTDTQYF. The DNA for the CDR3 is TGTGCCAGCAGCGGGCAGGGAAGGAGCACAGATACGCAGTATTTT. Filled out from reference TRBV7-9 and TRBJ2-3, the complete variable domain reads DTGVSQNPRHKITKRGQNVTFRCDPISEHNRLYWYRQTLGQGPEFLTYFQNEAQLEKSRLLSDRFSAERPKGSFSTLEIQRTEQGDSAMYLCASSGQGRSTDTQYFGPGTRLTVL.

By sample share, this clonotype is medium-sized (0.01 to 0.1%). The chain is built from TRBV10-3 and TRBJ2-1; D tentatively fits TRBD1 or TRBD2 (6 bases each). The CDR3 runs 14 residues. V dropped 4 bases and J dropped 9 bases, with 16 bases sitting between them. Germline CDR1 reads ENHRY; CDR2 reads SYGVKD. The CDR3 DNA sequence: TGTGCCATCAGTGGCTCGACTAGGACAGCTGAGCAGTTCTTC. Residues: CAISGSTRTAEQFF.

This chain links TRBV7-6 with TRBJ2-7; perhaps TRBD2 as D (5 bases). Trimming removed 4 bases from V and 6 bases from J, with 22 bases in between. Germline V gene lookup returns CDR1 SGHVS and CDR2 FNYEAQ. The CDR3 consists of 16 residues. The CDR3: CASSSADPQALGEQYF. The CDR3 bases are TGTGCCAGCAGCTCAGCGGACCCACAAGCCCTCGGCGAGCAGTACTTC.

Comments on this clonotype: This clone may be a read error of a much larger clone one base away. J is TRBJ1-2 and V is TRBV12-3 or TRBV12-4; TRBD1 matches at 7 bases. This CDR3 has 14 amino acids. The trim removed 3 bases at V and 4 bases at J, leaving 5 bases unmatched. The CDR3 bases are TGTGCCAGCAGTTTTCAGGGGGTAGGCTATGGCTACACCTTC. Its translation: CASSFQGVGYGYTF.

By frequency in the sample, this clonotype is medium-sized (0.01 to 0.1%). A junction boundary mismatches the germline segment, possibly from a read error. The chain has TRBV19 and TRBJ1-6; D is possibly TRBD1 (5 bases). From germline, CDR1 is LNHDA and CDR2 SQIVND (reference sequence). The CDR3 length is 14 residues. CDR3 in DNA: TGTGCAAGTAACGAGACAGTCGATAATTCACCCCTCCACTTT. Translating it yields CASNETVDNSPLHF.

The chain employs TRBV30 and TRBJ1-1, with 9 bases that match TRBD1. Losses at the gene ends were 3 bases for V and 5 bases for J; bases not matched to a gene: 10. The CDR3 sequence is 15 residues long. Germline V gene data show CDR1 as GTSNPN and CDR2 as SVGIG (reference sequence). The CDR3 region is CAWRIPGTGKTEAFF. DNA for the CDR3: TGTGCCTGGAGAATCCCCGGGACAGGGAAGACTGAAGCTTTCTTT.

Of note for this clonotype: A read error may explain this, as a much larger clone is one base away. The rearrangement joins TRBV6-5 to TRBJ2-3, with 7 nucleotides matching TRBD2. J lost 1 base, V lost 5 bases, and 12 bases had no gene match. The germline CDR1 and CDR2 sequences are MNHEY and SVGAGI. This CDR3 region has 17 residues. The chain's CDR3 is CASSDSGGSWGTDTQYF. The CDR3 region has the DNA TGTGCCAGCAGTGATTCTGGCGGGAGTTGGGGCACAGATACGCAGTATTTT.

This clonotype appeared a few times. The chain is built from TRBV4-3 and TRBJ1-2; D perhaps matches TRBD1 (6 bases). CDR1 and CDR2 from the germline V gene are LGHNA and YSLEER. V gave up 1 base and J gave up 7 bases, with 13 bases separating them. This CDR3 is built from 14 residues. The DNA of the CDR3 is TGCGCCAGCAGCCAAGTGTCGGGAGGGGGTGGCTACACCTTC. Protein product: CASSQVSGGGGYTF.

This clonotype is termed medium-sized. The V call is TRBV6-5, the J call TRBJ2-5; 14 nucleotides agree with TRBD2. The ends lost 0 bases at V and 4 bases at J; junction bases unmatched: 1. The CDR3 length is 16 residues. CDR1 is MNHEY and CDR2 is SVGAGI in the germline V gene. In DNA form, the CDR3 reads TGTGCCAGCAGTTACTCCGGGACTAGCGGGGGAGAGACCCAGTACTTC. Amino acid sequence: CASSYSGTSGGETQYF.

By frequency in the sample, this clonotype is medium-sized (0.01 to 0.1%). The CDR3 bases are TGCAGCGTTGACCTTAACTATGGCTACACCTTC. This sequence encodes CSVDLNYGYTF. The rearrangement joins TRBV29-1 to TRBJ1-2; no definite D call. The V gene lost 3 bases and the J gene lost 1 base, with 3 bases spanning the gap. Germline values: CDR1 SQVTM, CDR2 ANQGSEA. The CDR3 extends over 11 amino acids.

By its share, this clonotype is medium-sized. The genes are TRBV7-9 and TRBJ2-1; either TRBD1 or TRBD2 may fit D (5 bases each). The germline V gene has CDR1 SEHNR and CDR2 FQNEAQ (reference sequence). The CDR3 extends over 15 amino acids. Trimming took 5 bases from V and 8 from J, leaving 19 bases between them. The CDR3 DNA sequence: TGTGCCAGCAGCAACGACAGCCCACGGCGGGATGAGCAGTTCTTC. Translating gives CASSNDSPRRDEQFF.

Many counts were recorded for this clonotype. The V call is TRBV7-9, the J call TRBJ2-1; 12 bases are shared with TRBD2. The CDR3 contains 21 residues. With 5 bases clipped from V and 0 bases from J, the junction kept 17 bases outside the gene matches. Germline values: CDR1 SEHNR, CDR2 FQNEAQ (reference sequence). The CDR3 coding sequence is TGTGCCAGCAGCAGGTTTACCCTAGCGGGGGGGCGATCAAGCTCCTACAATGAGCAGTTCTTC. The encoded protein is CASSRFTLAGGRSSSYNEQFF.

This clonotype showed up just once. A much more abundant neighbour one base away suggests this may be a read error. This chain joins TRBV15 and TRBJ2-3; tentative D call: TRBD1 (6 bases). With 9 bases removed from V and 2 bases from J, the gap between germline ends came to 18 bases. The CDR3 runs to 15 residues. Germline-derived CDR1 and CDR2 are LNHNV and YYDKDF (reference sequence). The CDR3 DNA reads TGTGCCACTCGTACAGGGTCCCATGACACAGATACGCAGTATTTT. Encoded protein: CATRTGSHDTDTQYF.